The rows below give T cell receptor beta chains drawn from one sample of a study of blood T cell repertoires in COVID-19. TCRdb's table, derived via immunoSEQ multiplex PCR, lists solely in-frame clones and lacks some. The sample has about 270,000 clones; about 90% are singletons. The sample comprised peripheral blood. The receptors come from a woman between 50 and 59 years old with acute or convalescent COVID-19. The CDR3 runs from the conserved cysteine through the conserved F or W. A D gene is named only where the DNA matches it firmly. Size tells how often a clone was seen (once, few, many) or the class of an expanded clone, and some rows leave it out.

j_call cdr3_length v_call d_call clone_size cdr3_nt cdr3_aa
TRBJ2-1 16 TRBV5-4 . . TGTGCCAGCAGCTTGGTTTCGGGGAATCCCTACAATGAGCAGTTCTTC CASSLVSGNPYNEQFF
TRBJ1-6 17 TRBV4-1 . . TGCGCCAGCAGCCAAGGAAACTACAACTCCTATAATTCACCCCTCCACTTT CASSQGNYNSYNSPLHF
TRBJ1-6 17 TRBV19 . . TGTGCCAGTAGAGCTTTGGCAGGGTCTGGCTATAATTCACCCCTCCACTTT CASRALAGSGYNSPLHF
TRBJ1-2 16 TRBV7-6 TRBD1 . TGTGCCAGCAGCTTAGGCCAGGGGGCGCGGAGTTATGGCTACACCTTC CASSLGQGARSYGYTF
TRBJ2-3 16 TRBV24-1 . . TGTGCCACCAGTGATCCGCAGGGATACAGCACAGATACGCAGTATTTT CATSDPQGYSTDTQYF
TRBJ2-3 15 TRBV24-1 TRBD1 few TGTGCCACCAGTGATACAGGGGTGCTCACAGATACGCAGTATTTT CATSDTGVLTDTQYF
TRBJ2-1 16 TRBV4-2 . once TGTGCCAGCAGCCAAGAAAGGCAGGGTTCGGTCAATGAGCAGTTCTTC CASSQERQGSVNEQFF
TRBJ2-2 15 TRBV5-1 TRBD2 . TGCGCCAGCAGCTTGGTAGCGGGAGATAGCGGGGAGCTGTTTTTT CASSLVAGDSGELFF
TRBJ1-6 13 TRBV10-3 TRBD1 . TGTGCCTCGGGACAGGGCGAAAATTCACCCCTCCACTTT CASGQGENSPLHF
TRBJ1-1 16 TRBV11-2 TRBD1 . TGTGCCAGCAGCGTCTCGGGACAGGGGTGGGGGACTGAAGCTTTCTTT CASSVSGQGWGTEAFF
TRBJ2-1 17 TRBV4-1 TRBD2 . TGCGCCAGCAGCCAAGGGATCGGGGGGGGTGATTTCGATGAGCAGTTCTTC CASSQGIGGGDFDEQFF
TRBJ1-2 15 TRBV18 TRBD1 . TGTGCCAGCTCAATCACACACAGGGGCCTCTATGGCTACACCTTC CASSITHRGLYGYTF
TRBJ2-3 17 TRBV28 TRBD2 . TGTGCCAGCAGTCGTCGCGGGCTAGCGGGAAGCACAGATACGCAGTATTTT CASSRRGLAGSTDTQYF
TRBJ1-2 14 TRBV7-2 TRBD1 . TGTGCCAGCAGCTTGGACAGGGCCAACTATGGCTACACCTTC CASSLDRANYGYTF
TRBJ2-3 14 TRBV27 . . TGTGCCAGCAGTTTATCCGGGGACACAGATACGCAGTATTTT CASSLSGDTDTQYF
TRBJ2-5 9 TRBV5-1 . . TGCGCCAGGGGCTGGACCCAGTACTTC CARGWTQYF
TRBJ1-2 13 TRBV29-1 . . TGCAGCGTTGTCGGGCAGGGAAACTATGGCTACACCTTC CSVVGQGNYGYTF
TRBJ1-2 15 TRBV27 TRBD1 . TGTGCCAGCAGTCCCCAAGGGACAGGGTTTTATGGCTACACCTTC CASSPQGTGFYGYTF
TRBJ1-1 14 TRBV7-6 . . TGTGCCAGCAGCTTAGCACAGGGTAACACTGAAGCTTTCTTT CASSLAQGNTEAFF
TRBJ1-4 14 TRBV7-2 TRBD1 once TGTGCCAGCAGCTCTCGACAGGGGTGGGAAAAACTGTTTTTT CASSSRQGWEKLFF
TRBJ1-1 13 TRBV24-1 TRBD1 once TGTGCCACCAGTGGAACAGGGGGAACTGAAGCTTTCTTT CATSGTGGTEAFF
TRBJ2-3 13 TRBV7-2 . . TGTGCCAGCAGCTTAGTAGACACAGATACGCAGTATTTT CASSLVDTDTQYF
TRBJ1-1 17 TRBV10-3 TRBD1 . TGTGCCATCAGAAATCTAGGTGGACAGGGGAGTGCGACTGAAGCTTTCTTT CAIRNLGGQGSATEAFF
TRBJ2-7 13 TRBV6-5 TRBD1 . TGTGCCAGCAGACCGGGACAGGGGTACGAGCAGTACTTC CASRPGQGYEQYF
TRBJ2-5 17 TRBV6-2/TRBV6-3 TRBD1 . TGTGCCAGCAGTTACTCCGCAGGGACAGGGGTCCGAGAGACCCAGTACTTC CASSYSAGTGVRETQYF
TRBJ2-6 16 TRBV30 TRBD2 . TGTGCCTGGAGTGTAGGAGCGGGAGCTGGGGCCAACGTCCTGACTTTC CAWSVGAGAGANVLTF
TRBJ2-7 11 TRBV7-9 . few TGTGCCAGCAGTCTCAGCTACGAGCAGTACTTC CASSLSYEQYF
TRBJ2-2 14 TRBV5-1 . . TGCGCCAGCATTCGCGGAACGAACACCGGGGAGCTGTTTTTT CASIRGTNTGELFF
TRBJ1-5 15 TRBV28 . . TGTGCCAGCAGTTCGGGCTTCAGGGGCAATCAGCCCCAGCATTTT CASSSGFRGNQPQHF